One and the same sample provided the 18 T cell receptor beta chains below, sequenced in a study of blood T cell repertoires in COVID-19. Assay: immunoSEQ multiplex PCR; the TCRdb copy retains only in-frame clones and omits some. The sample has roughly 200,000 clones; less than 90% are singletons. Sequenced sample: peripheral blood. The receptors were gathered from a woman older than 75 with COVID-19, enrolled during active disease.

The gene calls are TRBV6-5 and TRBJ2-1, with 12 bases identical to TRBD2. There are 15 residues in the CDR3. The germline V gene encodes CDR1 MNHEY and CDR2 SVGAGI. V shed 4 bases and J 8 bases; nucleotides not matched to a gene: 6. The CDR3 sequence is CASSLTSGGFHEQFF. The CDR3 bases are TGTGCCAGCAGTTTAACTAGCGGGGGGTTCCATGAGCAGTTCTTC.

The chain links TRBV5-1 to TRBJ2-3; 8 nucleotides agree with TRBD2. V lost 2 bases to trimming and J lost 5 bases; unmatched junction nucleotides: 10. Per the germline V gene, CDR1 is SGHRS and CDR2 is YFSETQ. The CDR3 covers 16 residues. The chain's CDR3 is CASSLPNGGGLDTQYF. Written as DNA, the CDR3 is TGCGCCAGCAGCTTACCCAACGGGGGGGGGCTAGATACGCAGTATTTT.

The chain links TRBV7-6 to TRBJ2-3, with 7 bases aligning to TRBD2. CDR3 length: 16 residues. Germline V gene lookup returns CDR1 SGHVS and CDR2 FNYEAQ. The ends lost 1 base at V and 0 bases at J; junction bases unmatched: 4. CDR3 loop: CASSLETGGSTDTQYF. The CDR3 DNA reads TGTGCCAGCAGCTTAGAGACCGGGGGGAGCACAGATACGCAGTATTTT.

The genes are TRBV7-9 and TRBJ2-3, with a possible D match to TRBD1 (8 bases). V was cut by 3 bases and J by 4 bases, with 14 bases left in between. Per the germline V gene, CDR1 is SEHNR and CDR2 is FQNEAQ (reference sequence). This CDR3 has 15 residues. DNA for the CDR3: TGTGCCAGCAGCTTTTGGACAGGGAGGGCAGATACGCAGTATTTT. It translates to CASSFWTGRADTQYF.

V is TRBV6-1 and J is TRBJ2-7; unclear D gene. CDR1 and CDR2 (germline): MNHNS, SASEGT. CDR3 length: 15 amino acids. Trimming removed 0 bases at V and 4 bases at J, with 13 bases between. The CDR3 DNA reads TGTGCCAGCAGTGAAGCGCATGGGCCCTCGTACGAGCAGTACTTC. Protein product: CASSEAHGPSYEQYF.

The chain has TRBV29-1 and TRBJ2-3; 13 bases line up with TRBD2. J gave up 5 bases and V 7 bases, and 9 bases lay outside the gene matches. This CDR3 comprises 15 residues. The germline gives CDR1 SQVTM, CDR2 ANQGSEA. For the CDR3, the DNA is TGCAGCGCTGGAAGGACTAGCGGGGGAAAAGATACGCAGTATTTT. Translated, it gives CSAGRTSGGKDTQYF.

The chain is built from TRBV29-1 and TRBJ2-3, with D perhaps matching TRBD1 (6 bases). The CDR3 is 13 amino acids. V was trimmed by 5 bases and J by 3 bases, leaving 12 bases between them. CDR1 is SQVTM, CDR2 ANQGSEA, per germline. DNA for the CDR3: TGCAGCGTTTTGGAAGGGACAACAGATACGCAGTATTTT. Translation: CSVLEGTTDTQYF.

This clone was counted only a few times. The chain recombines TRBV27 with TRBJ1-5; D is perhaps TRBD1 (6 bases). The CDR3 consists of 13 residues. The germline V gene encodes CDR1 MNHEY and CDR2 SMNVEV (reference sequence). V was shortened by 8 bases and J by 4 bases, with 12 bases between the two germline ends. The CDR3 DNA sequence: TGTGCCAGCGCCAGACAGGTGAATCAGCCCCAGCATTTT. Translating it yields CASARQVNQPQHF.

The chain links TRBV7-2 to TRBJ1-2, with 9 bases lining up with TRBD1. The germline V gene encodes CDR1 SGHTA and CDR2 FQGNSA. The CDR3 totals 15 residues. Unmatched junction bases numbered 5, after V lost 1 base and J lost 5 bases. The CDR3 loop reads CASSLGGQGMYGYTF. The CDR3 region has the DNA TGTGCCAGCAGCTTAGGAGGACAGGGGATGTATGGCTACACCTTC.

The chain recombines TRBV19 with TRBJ1-6; the match to TRBD1 covers 7 bases. This CDR3 is 15 amino acids long. Germline CDR1 and CDR2: LNHDA and SQIVND (reference sequence). J gave up 3 bases and V 10 bases, and 9 bases lay outside the gene matches. Written as DNA, the CDR3 is TGTGCCACCCAGACAGGGAACAACTATAATTCACCCCTCCACTTT. Translated, it gives CATQTGNNYNSPLHF.

The rearrangement uses TRBV19 and TRBJ1-5; possible D gene TRBD1, 6 bases. The CDR3 is made up of 15 amino acids. Trimming stripped 4 bases from V and 3 bases from J, with 13 bases between. CDR1 and CDR2 from the germline V gene are LNHDA and SQIVND (reference sequence). CDR3 residues: CASSTQTGPNQPQHF. CDR3 sequence (DNA): TGTGCCAGTAGTACCCAGACAGGACCCAATCAGCCCCAGCATTTT.

The rearrangement uses TRBV7-2 and TRBJ2-5, with 10 bases lining up with TRBD2. The CDR3 consists of 15 residues. J lost 5 bases, V lost 1 base, and 4 bases had no gene match. Looked up from germline, CDR1 is SGHTA and CDR2 is FQGNSA. The CDR3 DNA reads TGTGCCAGCAGCTTAGAAGCGGGGGGGACGGAGACCCAGTACTTC. This encodes CASSLEAGGTETQYF.

V gene TRBV7-2 combines with J gene TRBJ1-2, with D perhaps TRBD1 (5 bases). The CDR3 loop spans 12 amino acids. Germline values: CDR1 SGHTA, CDR2 FQGNSA. V was shortened by 3 bases and J by 8 bases, with 10 bases between the two germline ends. CDR3 protein: CASSFGGGGYTF. In DNA, the CDR3 is TGTGCCAGCAGCTTTGGGGGAGGAGGCTACACCTTC. Combining the CDR3 with reference TRBV7-2 and TRBJ1-2 gives the whole variable domain GAGVSQSPSNKVTEKGKDVELRCDPISGHTALYWYRQSLGQGLEFLIYFQGNSAPDKSGLPSDRFSAERTGGSVSTLTIQRTQQEDSAVYLCASSFGGGGYTFGSGTRLTVV.

CDR3 in amino acids: CSVEWGAGNTIYF. Here the CDR3 DNA reads TGCAGCGTTGAATGGGGAGCTGGAAACACCATATATTTT. The V and J genes are TRBV29-1 and TRBJ1-3; D is unresolved. V lost 2 bases, J lost 2 bases, and 7 bases lay in between. Germline CDR1 and CDR2: SQVTM and ANQGSEA. The CDR3 is 13 residues long.

The rearrangement joins TRBV2 to TRBJ1-4; perhaps TRBD1 as D (5 bases). Germline V gene data show CDR1 as SNHLY and CDR2 as FYNNEI. This CDR3 has 16 amino acids. V dropped 3 bases and J dropped 3 bases, with 14 bases sitting between them. The CDR3 spells CASSEAGRGSNEKLFF. The DNA for the CDR3 is TGTGCCAGCAGTGAGGCAGGGAGGGGATCTAATGAAAAACTGTTTTTT.

The chain has TRBV3-1 (or the pseudogene TRBV3-2) and TRBJ2-5; 9 positions match TRBD2. The ends lost 4 bases at V and 5 bases at J; junction bases unmatched: 8. The CDR3 loop spans 15 amino acids. Germline V gene data show CDR1 as LGHDT and CDR2 as YNNKEL (reference sequence). The CDR3 coding sequence is TGTGCCAGCAGCCTTAAGCGGGGGGTAGGGGAGACCCAGTACTTC. Amino acid sequence: CASSLKRGVGETQYF.

This clone appeared once. The V and J genes are TRBV7-2 and TRBJ2-2; D not certain. Germline V lookup: CDR1 SGHTA, CDR2 FQGNSA. Deletions cut 5 bases from V and 6 bases from J, with 16 bases between. CDR3 length: 15 amino acids. CDR3 sequence: CASSLQASWAGELFF. The CDR3 coding sequence is TGTGCCAGCAGCCTTCAGGCCTCGTGGGCCGGGGAGCTGTTTTTT.

The rearrangement links TRBV28 to TRBJ1-6, with 9 bases lining up with TRBD1. Losses at the gene ends were 6 bases for V and 12 bases for J; bases not matched to a gene: 18. The CDR3 has 17 residues. Germline CDR1 reads MDHEN; CDR2 reads SYDVKM. This CDR3 is CASSAKDSHRGQEPLHF. CDR3 DNA sequence: TGTGCCAGCAGCGCGAAAGATAGCCACAGGGGGCAGGAACCCCTCCACTTT.